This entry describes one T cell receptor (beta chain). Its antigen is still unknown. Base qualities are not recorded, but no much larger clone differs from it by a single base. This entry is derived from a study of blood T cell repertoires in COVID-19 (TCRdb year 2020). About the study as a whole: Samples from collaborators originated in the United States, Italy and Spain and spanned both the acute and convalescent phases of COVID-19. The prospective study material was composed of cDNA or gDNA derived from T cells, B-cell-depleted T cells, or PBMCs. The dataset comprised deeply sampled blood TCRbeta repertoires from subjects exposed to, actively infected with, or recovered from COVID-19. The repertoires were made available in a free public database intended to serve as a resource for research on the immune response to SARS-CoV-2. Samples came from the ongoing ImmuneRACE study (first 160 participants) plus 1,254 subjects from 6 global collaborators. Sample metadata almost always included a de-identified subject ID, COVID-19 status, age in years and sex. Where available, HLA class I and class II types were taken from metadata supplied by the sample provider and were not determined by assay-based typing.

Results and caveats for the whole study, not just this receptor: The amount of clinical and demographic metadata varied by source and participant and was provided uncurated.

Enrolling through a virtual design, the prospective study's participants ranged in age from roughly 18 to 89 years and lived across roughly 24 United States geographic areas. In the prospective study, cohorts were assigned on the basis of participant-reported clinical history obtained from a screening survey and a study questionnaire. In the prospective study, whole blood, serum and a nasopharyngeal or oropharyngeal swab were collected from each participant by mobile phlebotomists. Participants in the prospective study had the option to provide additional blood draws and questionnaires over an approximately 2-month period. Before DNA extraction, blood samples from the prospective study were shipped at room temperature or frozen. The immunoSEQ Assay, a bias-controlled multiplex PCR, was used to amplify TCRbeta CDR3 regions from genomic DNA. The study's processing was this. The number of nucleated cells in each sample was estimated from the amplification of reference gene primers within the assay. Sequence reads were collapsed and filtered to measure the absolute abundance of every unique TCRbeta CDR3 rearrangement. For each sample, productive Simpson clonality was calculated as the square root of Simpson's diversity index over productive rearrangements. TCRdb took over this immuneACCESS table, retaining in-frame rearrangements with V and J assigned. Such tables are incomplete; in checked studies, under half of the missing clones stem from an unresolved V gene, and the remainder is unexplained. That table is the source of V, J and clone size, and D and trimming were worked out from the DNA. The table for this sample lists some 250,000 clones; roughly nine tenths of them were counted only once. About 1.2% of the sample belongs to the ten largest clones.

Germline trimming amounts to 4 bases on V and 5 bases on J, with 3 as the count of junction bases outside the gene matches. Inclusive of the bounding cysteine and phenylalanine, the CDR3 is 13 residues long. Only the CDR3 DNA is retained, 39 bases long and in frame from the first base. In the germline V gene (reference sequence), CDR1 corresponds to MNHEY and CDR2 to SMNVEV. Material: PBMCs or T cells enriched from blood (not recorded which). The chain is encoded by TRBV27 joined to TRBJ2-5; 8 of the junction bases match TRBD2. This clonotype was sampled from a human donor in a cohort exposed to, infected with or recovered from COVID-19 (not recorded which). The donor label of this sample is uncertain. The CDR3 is CASSWTSSETQYF. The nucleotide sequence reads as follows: TGTGCCAGCAGTTGGACTAGCTCGGAGACCCAGTACTTC.